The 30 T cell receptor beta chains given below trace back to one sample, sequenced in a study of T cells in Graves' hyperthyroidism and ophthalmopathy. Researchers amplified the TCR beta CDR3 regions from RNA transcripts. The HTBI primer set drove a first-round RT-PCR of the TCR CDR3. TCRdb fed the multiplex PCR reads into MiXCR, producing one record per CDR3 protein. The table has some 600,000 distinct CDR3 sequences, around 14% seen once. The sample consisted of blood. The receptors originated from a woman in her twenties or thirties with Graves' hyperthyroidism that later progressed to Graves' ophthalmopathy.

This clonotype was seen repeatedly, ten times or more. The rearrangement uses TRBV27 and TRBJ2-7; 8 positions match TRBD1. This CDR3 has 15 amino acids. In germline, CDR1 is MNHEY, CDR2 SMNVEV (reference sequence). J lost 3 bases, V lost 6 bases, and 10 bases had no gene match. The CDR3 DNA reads TGTGCCAGCAGCCTCGGGACAGGAGCCTACTACGAGCAGTACTTC. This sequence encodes CASSLGTGAYYEQYF.

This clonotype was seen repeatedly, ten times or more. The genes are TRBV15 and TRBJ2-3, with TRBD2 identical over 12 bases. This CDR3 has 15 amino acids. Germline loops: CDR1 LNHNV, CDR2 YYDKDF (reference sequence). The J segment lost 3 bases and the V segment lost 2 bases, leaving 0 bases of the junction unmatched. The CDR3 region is CATSRTSGRTDTQYF. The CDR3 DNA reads TGTGCCACCAGCAGAACTAGCGGGAGGACAGATACGCAGTATTTT.

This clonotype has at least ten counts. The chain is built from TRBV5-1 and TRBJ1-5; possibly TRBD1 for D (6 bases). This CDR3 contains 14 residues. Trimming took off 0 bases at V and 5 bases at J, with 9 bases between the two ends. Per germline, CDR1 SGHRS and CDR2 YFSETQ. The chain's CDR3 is CASSLAGVDQPQHF. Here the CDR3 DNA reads TGCGCCAGCAGCTTGGCAGGGGTGGATCAGCCCCAGCATTTT.

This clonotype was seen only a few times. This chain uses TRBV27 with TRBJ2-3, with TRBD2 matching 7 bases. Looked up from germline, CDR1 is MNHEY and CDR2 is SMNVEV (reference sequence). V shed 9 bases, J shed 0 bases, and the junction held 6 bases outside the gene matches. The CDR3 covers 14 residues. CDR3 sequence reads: CASRLAVSTDTQYF. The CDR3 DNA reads TGTGCCAGTAGACTAGCCGTGAGCACAGATACGCAGTATTTT.

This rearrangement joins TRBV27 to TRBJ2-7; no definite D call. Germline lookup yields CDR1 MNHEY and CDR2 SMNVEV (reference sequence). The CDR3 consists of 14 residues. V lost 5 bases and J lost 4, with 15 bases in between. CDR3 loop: CASSLLSLGYEQYF. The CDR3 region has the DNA TGTGCCAGCAGTCTCTTAAGCCTAGGGTACGAGCAGTACTTC.

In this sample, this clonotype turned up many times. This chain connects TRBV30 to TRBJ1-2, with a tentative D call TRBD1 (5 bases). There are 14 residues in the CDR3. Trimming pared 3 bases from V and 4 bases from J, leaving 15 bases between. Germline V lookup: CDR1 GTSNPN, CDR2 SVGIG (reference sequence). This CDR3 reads CAWRKAGTSYGYTF. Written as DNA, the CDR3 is TGTGCCTGGAGAAAGGCAGGGACCTCCTATGGCTACACCTTC.

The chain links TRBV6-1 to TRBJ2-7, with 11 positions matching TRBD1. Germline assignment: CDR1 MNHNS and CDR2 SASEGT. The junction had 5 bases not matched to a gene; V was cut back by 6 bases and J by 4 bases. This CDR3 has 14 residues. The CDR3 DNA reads TGTGCCAGCAGCAAGGGACAGGGGGGGTACGAGCAGTACTTC. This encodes CASSKGQGGYEQYF.

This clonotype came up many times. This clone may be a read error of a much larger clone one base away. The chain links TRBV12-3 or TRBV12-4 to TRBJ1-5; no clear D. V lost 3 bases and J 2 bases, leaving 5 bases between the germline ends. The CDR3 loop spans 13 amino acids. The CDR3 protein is CASSFVGNQPQHF. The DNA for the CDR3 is TGTGCCAGCAGTTTCGTGGGCAATCAGCCCCAGCATTTT.

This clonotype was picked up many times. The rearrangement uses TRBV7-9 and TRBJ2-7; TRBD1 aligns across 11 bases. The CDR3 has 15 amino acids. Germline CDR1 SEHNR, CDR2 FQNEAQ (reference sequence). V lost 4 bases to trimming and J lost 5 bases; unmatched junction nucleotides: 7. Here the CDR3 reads CASSSGTGGPDEQYF. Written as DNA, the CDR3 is TGTGCCAGCAGCTCCGGGACAGGGGGGCCCGACGAGCAGTACTTC.

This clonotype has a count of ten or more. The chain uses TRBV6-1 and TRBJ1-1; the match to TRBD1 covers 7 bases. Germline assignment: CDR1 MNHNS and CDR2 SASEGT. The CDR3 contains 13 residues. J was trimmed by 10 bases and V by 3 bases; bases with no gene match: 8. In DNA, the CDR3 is TGTGCCAGCAGTGAGAGGGACAGATCACGAGCTTTCTTT. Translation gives CASSERDRSRAFF.

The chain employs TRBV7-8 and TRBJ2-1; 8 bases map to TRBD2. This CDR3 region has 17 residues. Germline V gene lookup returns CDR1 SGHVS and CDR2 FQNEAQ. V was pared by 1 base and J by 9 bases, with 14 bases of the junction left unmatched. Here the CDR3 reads CASSLDGTRGARGEQFF. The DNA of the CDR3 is TGTGCCAGCAGCTTAGATGGGACTAGAGGTGCCCGGGGTGAGCAGTTCTTC.

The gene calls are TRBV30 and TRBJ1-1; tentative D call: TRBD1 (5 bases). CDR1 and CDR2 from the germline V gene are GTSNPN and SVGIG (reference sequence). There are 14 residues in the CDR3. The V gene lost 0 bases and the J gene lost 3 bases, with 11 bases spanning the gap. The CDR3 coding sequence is TGTGCCTGGAGTGTTACTCGGGGGGACACTGAAGCTTTCTTT. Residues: CAWSVTRGDTEAFF. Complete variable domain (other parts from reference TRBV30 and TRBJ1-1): SQTIHQWPATLVQPVGSPLSLECTVEGTSNPNLYWYRQAAGRGLQLLFYSVGIGQISSEVPQNLSASRPQDRQFILSSKKLLLSDSGFYLCAWSVTRGDTEAFFGQGTRLTVV.

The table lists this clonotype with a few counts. Here the CDR3 reads CASSLEASGRITDTQYF. The CDR3, as DNA: TGTGCCAGCAGCTTGGAGGCTAGCGGGAGGATAACAGATACGCAGTATTTT. V and J are TRBV5-4 and TRBJ2-3; 11 bases match TRBD2. Trimming at V came to 0 bases and at J to 3 bases, leaving 6 bases not matched to a gene. This CDR3 has 17 amino acids. The germline CDR1 and CDR2 sequences are SGHNT and YYREEE (reference sequence).

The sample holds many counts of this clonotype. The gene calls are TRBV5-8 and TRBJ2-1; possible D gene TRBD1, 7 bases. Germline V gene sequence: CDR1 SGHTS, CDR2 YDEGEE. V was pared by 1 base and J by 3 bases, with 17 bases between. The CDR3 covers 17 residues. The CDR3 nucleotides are TGTGCCAGCAGCTTGTTGTTGCGGGACAGAGGCTACAATGAGCAGTTCTTC. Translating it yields CASSLLLRDRGYNEQFF. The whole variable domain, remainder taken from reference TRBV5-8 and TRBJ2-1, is EAGVTQSPTHLIKTRGQQATLRCSPISGHTSVYWYQQALGLGLQFLLWYDEGEERNRGNFPPRFSGRQFPNYSSELNVNALELEDSALYLCASSLLLRDRGYNEQFFGPGTRLTVL.

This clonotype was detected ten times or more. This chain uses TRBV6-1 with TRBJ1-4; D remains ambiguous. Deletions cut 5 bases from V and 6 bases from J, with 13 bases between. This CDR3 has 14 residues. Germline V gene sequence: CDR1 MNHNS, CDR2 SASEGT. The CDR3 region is CASSPILEDEKLFF. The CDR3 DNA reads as TGTGCCAGCAGTCCCATACTGGAGGATGAAAAACTGTTTTTT.

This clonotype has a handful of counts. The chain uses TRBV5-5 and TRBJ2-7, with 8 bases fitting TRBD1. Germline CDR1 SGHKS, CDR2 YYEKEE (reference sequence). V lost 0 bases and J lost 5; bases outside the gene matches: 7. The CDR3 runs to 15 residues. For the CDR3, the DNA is TGTGCCAGCAGCTTGGAAGCAGGGGGCTACCACGAGCAGTACTTC. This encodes CASSLEAGGYHEQYF.

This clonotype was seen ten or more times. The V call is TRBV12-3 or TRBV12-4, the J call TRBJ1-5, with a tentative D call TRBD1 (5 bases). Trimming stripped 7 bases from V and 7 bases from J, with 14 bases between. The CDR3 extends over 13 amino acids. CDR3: CASTWRGGQPQHF. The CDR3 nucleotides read TGTGCCAGCACATGGAGGGGAGGGCAGCCCCAGCATTTT.

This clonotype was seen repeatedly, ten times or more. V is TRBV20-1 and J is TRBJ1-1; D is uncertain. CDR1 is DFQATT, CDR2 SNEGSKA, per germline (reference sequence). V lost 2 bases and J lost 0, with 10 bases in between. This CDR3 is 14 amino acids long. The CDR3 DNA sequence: TGCAGTGCTAGACGGAGAAAGCTGAACACTGAAGCTTTCTTT. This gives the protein CSARRRKLNTEAFF.

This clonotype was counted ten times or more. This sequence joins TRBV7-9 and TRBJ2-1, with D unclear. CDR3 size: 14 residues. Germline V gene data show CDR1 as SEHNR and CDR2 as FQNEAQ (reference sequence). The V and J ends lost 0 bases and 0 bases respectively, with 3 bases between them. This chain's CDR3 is CASSLAPSYNEQFF. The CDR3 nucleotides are TGTGCCAGCAGCTTAGCGCCCTCCTACAATGAGCAGTTCTTC.

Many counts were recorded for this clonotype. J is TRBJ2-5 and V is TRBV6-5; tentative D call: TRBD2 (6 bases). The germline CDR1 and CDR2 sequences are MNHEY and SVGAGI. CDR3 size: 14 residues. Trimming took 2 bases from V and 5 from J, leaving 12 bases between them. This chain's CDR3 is CASSYRGGQETQYF. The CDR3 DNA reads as TGTGCCAGCAGTTACAGGGGAGGCCAGGAGACCCAGTACTTC.

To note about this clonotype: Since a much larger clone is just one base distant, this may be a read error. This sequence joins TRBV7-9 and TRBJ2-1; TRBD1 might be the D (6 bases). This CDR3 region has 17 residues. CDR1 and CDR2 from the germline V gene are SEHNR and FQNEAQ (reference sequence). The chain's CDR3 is CASRQRRQDEDNNELFF. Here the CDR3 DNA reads TGTGCCAGCAGGCAACGAAGACAGGATGAGGACAACAATGAGCTGTTCTTC.

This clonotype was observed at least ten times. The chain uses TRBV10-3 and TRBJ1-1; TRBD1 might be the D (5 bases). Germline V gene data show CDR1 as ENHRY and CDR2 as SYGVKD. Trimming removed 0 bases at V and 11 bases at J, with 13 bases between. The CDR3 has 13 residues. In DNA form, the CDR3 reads TGTGCCATCAGTGAGTCGAAGGGGTGGAGGGCTTTCTTT. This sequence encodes CAISESKGWRAFF.

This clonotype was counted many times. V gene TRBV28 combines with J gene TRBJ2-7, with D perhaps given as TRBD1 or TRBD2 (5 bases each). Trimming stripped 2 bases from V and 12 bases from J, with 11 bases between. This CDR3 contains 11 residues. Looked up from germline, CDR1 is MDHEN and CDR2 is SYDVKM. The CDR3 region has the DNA TGTGCCAGCAGTTTAGGGACCCAGGCGTACTTC. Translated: CASSLGTQAYF.

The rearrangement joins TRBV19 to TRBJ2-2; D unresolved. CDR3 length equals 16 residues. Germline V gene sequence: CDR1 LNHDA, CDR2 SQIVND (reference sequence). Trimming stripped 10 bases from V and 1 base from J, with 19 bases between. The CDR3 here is CATTSPGWGNTGELFF. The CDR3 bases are TGTGCCACTACATCTCCGGGCTGGGGGAACACCGGGGAGCTGTTTTTT.

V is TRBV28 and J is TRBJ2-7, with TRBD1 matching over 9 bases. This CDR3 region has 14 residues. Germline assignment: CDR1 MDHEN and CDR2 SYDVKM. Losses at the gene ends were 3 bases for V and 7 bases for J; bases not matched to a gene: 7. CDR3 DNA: TGTGCCAGCAGTTTTTCCGGGACAGGGAGGGAGCAGTACTTC. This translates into CASSFSGTGREQYF.

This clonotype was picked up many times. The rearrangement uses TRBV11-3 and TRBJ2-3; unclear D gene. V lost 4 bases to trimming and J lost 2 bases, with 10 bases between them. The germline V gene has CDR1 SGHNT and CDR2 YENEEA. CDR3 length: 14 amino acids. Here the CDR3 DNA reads TGTGCCAGCAGCTACGCGTCCCCCACAGATACGCAGTATTTT. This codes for CASSYASPTDTQYF.

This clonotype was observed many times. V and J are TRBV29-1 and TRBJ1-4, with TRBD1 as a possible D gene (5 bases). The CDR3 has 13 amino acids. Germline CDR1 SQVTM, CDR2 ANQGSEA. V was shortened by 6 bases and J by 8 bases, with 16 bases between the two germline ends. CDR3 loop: CSVAEWGWEKLFF. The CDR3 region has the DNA TGCAGCGTCGCCGAATGGGGCTGGGAAAAACTGTTTTTT.

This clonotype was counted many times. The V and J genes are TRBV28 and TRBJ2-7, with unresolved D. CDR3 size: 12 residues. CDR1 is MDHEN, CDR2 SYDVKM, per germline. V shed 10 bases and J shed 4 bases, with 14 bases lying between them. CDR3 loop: CAITDGAYEQYF. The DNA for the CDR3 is TGTGCCATCACCGACGGAGCTTACGAGCAGTACTTC.

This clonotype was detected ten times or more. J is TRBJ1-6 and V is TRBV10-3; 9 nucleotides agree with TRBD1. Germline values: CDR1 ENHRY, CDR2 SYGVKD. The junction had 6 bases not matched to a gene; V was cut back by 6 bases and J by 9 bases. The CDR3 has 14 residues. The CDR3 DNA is TGTGCCATCAGGAGGGACAGGGAAGCTTCACCCCTCCACTTT. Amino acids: CAIRRDREASPLHF.

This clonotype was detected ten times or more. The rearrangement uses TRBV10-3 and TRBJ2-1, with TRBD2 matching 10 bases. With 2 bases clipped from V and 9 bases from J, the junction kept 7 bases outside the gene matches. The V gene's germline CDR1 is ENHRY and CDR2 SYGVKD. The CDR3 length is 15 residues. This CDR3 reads CAISEALAGVSEQFF. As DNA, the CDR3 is TGTGCCATCAGTGAGGCCCTAGCGGGAGTTAGTGAGCAGTTCTTC.